These 24 T cell receptor beta chains were sequenced from one sample in a study of preoperative IRX-2 immunotherapy in early breast cancer. Clones were sequenced by immunoSEQ multiplex PCR, and TCRdb holds only the in-frame ones, with some missing. The repertoire holds 30,000 to 45,000 clones, with about four fifths as singletons. This sample's treatment: preoperative locoregional IRX-2 cytokine immunotherapy. The sample in question was lymph node tissue, obtained after IRX-2 immunotherapy. The receptors were sampled from a human donor with breast cancer.

For the CDR3, the DNA is TGTGCCAGCAGCCCCCGTGCCGGGGGAGATAATTCACCCCTCCACTTT. The encoded protein is CASSPRAGGDNSPLHF. The rearrangement links TRBV11-3 to TRBJ1-6; a possible D gene is TRBD1 (5 bases). The V end was cut by 5 bases, the J end by 5 bases, with 16 bases between. Germline-derived CDR1 and CDR2 are SGHNT and YENEEA. CDR3 length: 16 amino acids.

The rearrangement joins TRBV25-1 to TRBJ2-7, with unresolved D. Trimming left V 6 bases short and J 5 bases short, with 14 bases between. The germline CDR1 and CDR2 sequences are MGHDK and SYGVNS. This CDR3 comprises 13 residues. This CDR3 reads CASRAVASHEQYF. In nucleotides, the CDR3 is TGTGCCAGCAGGGCGGTAGCTTCCCACGAGCAGTACTTC.

The chain couples TRBV7-1 to TRBJ2-7, with D unclear. TRBV7-1 is given ORF status, its function remaining uncertain. This CDR3 has 15 residues. Trimming stripped 4 bases from V and 2 bases from J, with 15 bases between. CDR3 coding DNA: TGTGCCAGCAGCTTAGTAGGAACACGGGCCTACGAGCAGTACTTC. Encoded protein: CASSLVGTRAYEQYF.

V gene TRBV6-8 combines with J gene TRBJ1-5, with D possibly TRBD1 on 6 matching bases. V lost 0 bases and J 4 bases, leaving 13 bases between the germline ends. Germline CDR1 reads MNHGY; CDR2 reads SAAAGT. The CDR3 is made up of 16 amino acids. The CDR3 sequence is CASSYSSGTLNQPQHF. CDR3 DNA: TGTGCCAGCAGTTACTCTTCCGGGACACTTAATCAGCCCCAGCATTTT.

The chain couples TRBV29-1 to TRBJ2-7; D call uncertain. V lost 4 bases to trimming and J lost 1 base, with 11 bases between them. Per germline, CDR1 SQVTM and CDR2 ANQGSEA. The CDR3 has 13 residues. The CDR3 DNA reads TGCAGCGTTGTGTGGGTAGAATCCTACGAGCAGTACTTC. This codes for CSVVWVESYEQYF.

V is TRBV6-8 and J is TRBJ1-1; D not resolved. Germline CDR1 reads MNHGY; CDR2 reads SAAAGT. The CDR3 runs 16 residues. Trimming took off 3 bases at V and 0 bases at J, with 14 bases between the two ends. CDR3 coding DNA: TGTGCCAGCAGTTATGCGGACGGAACGATGAACACTGAAGCTTTCTTT. Translation: CASSYADGTMNTEAFF.

This chain uses TRBV11-3 with TRBJ1-2; possibly TRBD1 for D (5 bases). Per germline, CDR1 SGHNT and CDR2 YENEEA. The CDR3 contains 18 residues. The V and J ends lost 4 bases and 2 bases respectively, with 23 bases between them. CDR3 sequence reads: CASSWGPAGQIINYGYTF. CDR3 DNA sequence: TGTGCCAGCAGCTGGGGACCGGCGGGGCAAATAATAAACTATGGCTACACCTTC.

The chain joins TRBV15 to TRBJ1-5; no reliable D call. Germline CDR1 is LNHNV and CDR2 is YYDKDF (reference sequence). V lost 1 base, J lost 3 bases, and 28 bases lay in between. The CDR3 runs to 21 residues. DNA for the CDR3: TGTGCCACCAGCAGAGTCTCCACCGAGTCACGTCTCGGGGTCATCAATCAGCCCCAGCATTTT. Translating gives CATSRVSTESRLGVINQPQHF.

This clone was seen a handful of times. The germline gene is not matched at one end of the junction; a read error may be the cause. The chain links TRBV6-8 to TRBJ1-5; unclear D gene. CDR1 and CDR2 (germline): MNHGY, SAAAGT. This CDR3 spans 14 amino acids. CDR3 DNA sequence: TGTGCCATCAGTGGGCAGGATAGCAATCAGCCCCAGCATTTT. Amino acids: CAISGQDSNQPQHF.

V gene TRBV29-1 combines with J gene TRBJ1-3; unclear D gene. Germline CDR1 and CDR2: SQVTM and ANQGSEA. This CDR3 region has 13 residues. Trimming removed 2 bases from V and 7 bases from J, with 12 bases in between. The CDR3 DNA reads as TGCAGCGTTGAATTAGTAGCAGCCAACACCATATATTTT. This translates into CSVELVAANTIYF.

This clone was seen a single time. The chain is built from TRBV11-3 and TRBJ1-2; TRBD1 matches 9 bases. In germline, CDR1 is SGHNT, CDR2 YENEEA. The CDR3 is 16 amino acids. Trimming took 2 bases from V and 3 from J; bases not matched to a gene: 7. In DNA form, the CDR3 reads TGTGCCAGCAGCTTACTGGGACAGGGTGCCCACTATGGCTACACCTTC. The encoded protein is CASSLLGQGAHYGYTF.

The chain carries TRBV11-3 and TRBJ2-7, with 8 bases identical to TRBD1. The CDR3 extends over 15 amino acids. Germline CDR1 is SGHNT and CDR2 is YENEEA. Trimming cost V 0 bases and J 2 bases; bases outside gene matches: 3. CDR3 DNA: TGTGCCAGCAGCTTAGACAGGGGGCTCACCTACGAGCAGTACTTC. Translation gives CASSLDRGLTYEQYF.

V gene TRBV6-8 combines with J gene TRBJ1-1; D unclear. V was cut by 4 bases and J by 4 bases, with 10 bases left in between. The V gene's germline CDR1 is MNHGY and CDR2 SAAAGT. The CDR3 extends over 13 amino acids. CDR3 DNA sequence: TGTGCCAGCAGTTTTCAAGAGTCCACTGAAGCTTTCTTT. Amino acids: CASSFQESTEAFF.

Comments on this clone: The junction differs from germline at one of its ends, possibly a read error. The gene calls are TRBV18 and TRBJ1-2, with 7 bases matching TRBD1. Germline CDR1 is KGHSH and CDR2 is LQKENI. There are 14 residues in the CDR3. This CDR3 is CASSQGTENYGYIF. CDR3 coding DNA: TGTGCCAGCTCACAGGGGACAGAGAACTATGGCTACATCTTC.

The V gene is TRBV5-1, the J gene TRBJ1-6; D is uncertain. Trimming cost V 0 bases and J 8 bases, with 12 bases left between them. The CDR3 is 15 residues long. The germline V gene encodes CDR1 SGHRS and CDR2 YFSETQ. Here the CDR3 reads CASSLDRGMDSPLHF. The CDR3 DNA reads TGCGCCAGCAGCTTGGACAGAGGTATGGATTCACCCCTCCACTTT.

The chain recombines TRBV5-1 with TRBJ2-7; TRBD1 is a possible D gene (5 bases). V gave up 0 bases and J gave up 2 bases, with 9 bases separating them. Germline-derived CDR1 and CDR2 are SGHRS and YFSETQ. This CDR3 is built from 14 residues. CDR3 bases: TGCGCCAGCAGCTTGGGACAGCCAGCCTACGAGCAGTACTTC. It yields the protein CASSLGQPAYEQYF.

This clone was observed a single time. This chain uses TRBV10-2 with TRBJ1-4; D is uncertain. CDR3 size: 16 residues. With 2 bases removed from V and 7 bases from J, the gap between germline ends came to 17 bases. CDR1 is WSHSY, CDR2 SAAADI, per germline. CDR3 DNA sequence: TGCGCCAGCAGTGAGATCGTAGAGCGCGGGCGTGAAAAACTGTTTTTT. Amino acids: CASSEIVERGREKLFF.

The chain carries TRBV6-8 and TRBJ2-6; D is uncertain. V was shortened by 3 bases and J by 4 bases, with 10 bases between the two germline ends. In germline, CDR1 is MNHGY, CDR2 SAAAGT. The CDR3 has 15 amino acids. CDR3 DNA: TGTGCCAGCAGTTATAGGGAACCGGGGGCCAACGTCCTGACTTTC. Translating it yields CASSYREPGANVLTF.

The chain has TRBV11-3 and TRBJ1-6; TRBD1 might be the D (5 bases). V lost 5 bases, J lost 6 bases, and 17 bases lay in between. This CDR3 has 16 amino acids. CDR1 is SGHNT, CDR2 YENEEA, per germline. As DNA, the CDR3 is TGTGCCAGCAGCCCGAATGGTCCAGGGACTAATTCACCCCTCCACTTT. The encoded protein is CASSPNGPGTNSPLHF. Full variable domain (remainder filled in from reference TRBV11-3 and TRBJ1-6): EAGVVQSPRYKIIEKKQPVAFWCNPISGHNTLYWYLQNLGQGPELLIRYENEEAVDDSQLPKDRFSAERLKGVDSTLKIQPAELGDSAVYLCASSPNGPGTNSPLHFGNGTRLTVT.

The V call is TRBV11-3, the J call TRBJ1-2; D is ambiguous. Germline CDR1 SGHNT, CDR2 YENEEA. The CDR3 consists of 14 residues. V lost 0 bases to trimming and J lost 3 bases, with 8 bases between them. CDR3 nucleotides: TGTGCCAGCAGCTTAGACTACAGTGACTATGGCTACACCTTC. This sequence encodes CASSLDYSDYGYTF.

The V call is TRBV11-3, the J call TRBJ1-3; D not resolved. The V end was cut by 5 bases, the J end by 0 bases, with 8 bases between. Looked up from germline, CDR1 is SGHNT and CDR2 is YENEEA. The CDR3 is 14 residues long. CDR3 residues: CASSPQNSGNTIYF. The CDR3 DNA sequence: TGTGCCAGCAGCCCTCAGAACTCTGGAAACACCATATATTTT.

The chain combines TRBV19 with TRBJ2-1; TRBD1 matches 8 bases. V shed 0 bases and J 11 bases; nucleotides not matched to a gene: 15. From germline, CDR1 is LNHDA and CDR2 SQIVND (reference sequence). The CDR3 spans 17 residues. The CDR3, as DNA: TGTGCCAGTAGTATAGATCTACAGGGGGGCCCCAACCCCCAGCAGTTCTTC. It is translated as CASSIDLQGGPNPQQFF.

This chain connects TRBV5-1 to TRBJ2-2; 8 bases align to TRBD2. Per the germline V gene, CDR1 is SGHRS and CDR2 is YFSETQ. The CDR3 length is 15 residues. Trimming took 5 bases from V and 3 from J; bases not matched to a gene: 6. The CDR3 nucleotides are TGCGCCAGCAGTAAAACTAGCGGCGACACCGGGGAGCTGTTTTTT. This codes for CASSKTSGDTGELFF.

This sequence joins TRBV6-7 and TRBJ1-6, with 9 bases aligning to TRBD1. TRBV6-7 is an ORF, and what it does is uncertain. V dropped 7 bases and J dropped 7; count of bases not matched to a gene: 8. The CDR3 is 15 amino acids. CDR3 residues: CASNEGTGKNSPLHF. The CDR3 DNA is TGTGCCAGCAATGAAGGGACAGGGAAAAATTCACCCCTCCACTTT.